One and the same sample provided the 26 T cell receptor beta chains below, sequenced in a study of T cells in Graves' hyperthyroidism and ophthalmopathy. TCR beta CDR3 regions were amplified from RNA transcripts. First-round RT-PCR with HTBI primers amplified the TCR CDR3 region. TCRdb used MiXCR to reprocess the multiplex PCR reads, holding one entry per CDR3 protein. The repertoire holds fewer than 250,000 distinct CDR3 sequences, approximately 25% seen once, with roughly 32% in the top ten. Sequencing was done on a sample of blood. All receptors come from a woman in her forties with Graves' ophthalmopathy.

This clonotype showed up just a few times. The gene calls are TRBV6-1 and TRBJ2-5; D may be TRBD1 or TRBD2 (7 bases each). The CDR3 is made up of 13 amino acids. The germline V gene encodes CDR1 MNHNS and CDR2 SASEGT. V lost 4 bases to trimming and J lost 5 bases, with 11 bases between them. This CDR3 is CASSGQGGETQYF. The CDR3 bases are TGTGCCAGCAGTGGACAGGGAGGGGAGACCCAGTACTTC.

This clonotype was observed once. This chain links TRBV12-3 or TRBV12-4 with TRBJ2-7, with 7 bases matching TRBD2. The CDR3 spans 12 residues. Trimming took 6 bases from V and 6 from J; bases not matched to a gene: 5. The CDR3 here is CASSQREVEQYF. The CDR3 DNA follows: TGTGCCAGCAGCCAACGGGAGGTCGAGCAGTACTTC.

The table lists this clonotype with many counts. The rearrangement links TRBV20-1 to TRBJ2-2; perhaps D is TRBD1 or TRBD2 (5 bases each). The ends were cut back, 6 bases at V and 5 bases at J, with 13 bases in the middle. The CDR3 totals 13 residues. Germline-derived CDR1 and CDR2 are DFQATT and SNEGSKA (reference sequence). Here the CDR3 DNA reads TGCAGTGCCAGGAAGGGACCAACCGGGGAGCTGTTTTTT. Its protein is CSARKGPTGELFF.

This clonotype was detected many times. This chain joins TRBV28 and TRBJ1-1, with D possibly matching TRBD1 (6 bases). The CDR3 length is 15 residues. Germline CDR1 reads MDHEN; CDR2 reads SYDVKM. Trimming removed 4 bases at V and 0 bases at J, with 12 bases between. The CDR3 protein is CASSSSGTMNTEAFF. DNA of the CDR3: TGTGCCAGCAGTTCCTCCGGGACAATGAACACTGAAGCTTTCTTT.

This clonotype was observed many times. The V call is TRBV4-1, the J call TRBJ2-7, with 12 positions matching TRBD2. Trimming cost V 4 bases and J 5 bases; bases outside gene matches: 3. Germline CDR1 is MGHRA and CDR2 is YSYEKL. This CDR3 has 14 amino acids. CDR3 amino acids: CASSRLAGEHEQYF. The CDR3 DNA follows: TGCGCCAGCAGCCGACTAGCGGGAGAGCACGAGCAGTACTTC.

The chain uses TRBV5-6 and TRBJ2-5; maybe TRBD2 (6 bases). This CDR3 has 16 amino acids. V lost 1 base and J 5 bases, leaving 18 bases between the germline ends. Germline V gene data show CDR1 as SGHDT and CDR2 as YYEEEE. The CDR3 reads CASSLYRRGTRETQYF. The CDR3 bases are TGTGCCAGCAGCTTGTATCGTCGGGGGACCAGGGAGACCCAGTACTTC.

This clonotype has a count of ten or more. The rearrangement links TRBV28 to TRBJ1-5, with 7 positions matching TRBD1. The CDR3 length is 16 residues. V dropped 4 bases and J dropped 2; count of bases not matched to a gene: 8. Germline values: CDR1 MDHEN, CDR2 SYDVKM. The CDR3 here is CASSSTAGGRNQPQHF. The CDR3 DNA reads TGTGCCAGCAGTTCAACGGCAGGGGGACGCAATCAGCCCCAGCATTTT. The full variable domain, in which reference TRBV28 and TRBJ1-5 provide the parts outside the CDR3, is DVKVTQSSRYLVKRTGEKVFLECVQDMDHENMFWYRQDPGLGLRLIYFSYDVKMKEKGDIPEGYSVSREKKERFSLILESASTNQTSMYLCASSSTAGGRNQPQHFGDGTRLSIL.

This clonotype was detected many times. The genes are TRBV27 and TRBJ2-7; no clear D. The germline gives CDR1 MNHEY, CDR2 SMNVEV (reference sequence). Trimming shortened V by 5 bases and J by 1 base, and 9 bases separated the two germline ends. The CDR3 length is 13 residues. Here the CDR3 reads CASSLKVSYEQYF. CDR3 bases: TGTGCCAGCAGTCTGAAGGTTTCCTACGAGCAGTACTTC.

The V call is TRBV6-1, the J call TRBJ1-1, with D unresolved. V lost 6 bases, J lost 7 bases, and 9 bases lay in between. From germline, CDR1 is MNHNS and CDR2 SASEGT. The CDR3 runs to 11 residues. The CDR3 loop is CASRVGSEAFF. The CDR3 bases are TGTGCCAGCAGGGTAGGCAGTGAAGCTTTCTTT.

This clonotype was counted many times. The rearrangement joins TRBV30 to TRBJ1-1; possibly TRBD1 for D (6 bases). The V and J ends lost 2 bases and 11 bases respectively, with 15 bases between them. Germline V gene lookup returns CDR1 GTSNPN and CDR2 SVGIG (reference sequence). The CDR3 sequence is 12 residues long. The CDR3 sequence: CAWSMGFQGAFF. CDR3 DNA sequence: TGTGCCTGGAGTATGGGGTTCCAGGGGGCTTTCTTT.

This clonotype was counted at least ten times. The rearrangement joins TRBV7-9 to TRBJ2-7, with 10 bases identical to TRBD2. With V trimmed by 5 bases and J by 4 bases, 11 bases remained unmatched. The germline V gene has CDR1 SEHNR and CDR2 FQNEAQ (reference sequence). This CDR3 spans 16 amino acids. Here the CDR3 DNA reads TGTGCCAGCAGCCTACGGACTAGCGGAGTGAGTTACGAGCAGTACTTC. The encoded protein is CASSLRTSGVSYEQYF. The complete variable domain, with remaining parts taken from reference TRBV7-9 and TRBJ2-7, reads DTGVSQNPRHKITKRGQNVTFRCDPISEHNRLYWYRQTLGQGPEFLTYFQNEAQLEKSRLLSDRFSAERPKGSFSTLEIQRTEQGDSAMYLCASSLRTSGVSYEQYFGPGTRLTVT.

This clonotype was detected ten times or more. This chain links TRBV5-1 with TRBJ2-5; TRBD1 might be the D (5 bases). Germline-derived CDR1 and CDR2 are SGHRS and YFSETQ. Trimming took 4 bases from V and 2 from J, leaving 15 bases between them. The CDR3 is 15 residues long. CDR3 in amino acids: CASSRDQGVQETQYF. The CDR3 coding sequence is TGCGCCAGCAGCCGCGATCAGGGCGTTCAAGAGACCCAGTACTTC.

In this sample, this clonotype turned up a few times. The chain carries TRBV12-3 or TRBV12-4 and TRBJ2-7, with a weak D call TRBD2 (5 bases). The CDR3 contains 14 residues. With 6 bases removed from V and 3 bases from J, the gap between germline ends came to 15 bases. The CDR3 region has the DNA TGTGCCAGCAGGATTGACGCGGGCGACTACGAGCAGTACTTC. Residues: CASRIDAGDYEQYF.

This clonotype was observed many times. The chain combines TRBV27 with TRBJ2-6, with D perhaps TRBD2 (6 bases). In germline, CDR1 is MNHEY, CDR2 SMNVEV (reference sequence). Trimming stripped 6 bases from V and 0 bases from J, with 15 bases between. This CDR3 has 17 amino acids. In nucleotides, the CDR3 is TGTGCCAGCAGCCCCCCGGGACTCCGCTCTGGGGCCAACGTCCTGACTTTC. It codes for CASSPPGLRSGANVLTF.

This clonotype was found a few times. The rearrangement links TRBV6-1 to TRBJ1-5; 7 positions agree with TRBD1. This CDR3 has 14 residues. V trimming: 10 bases; J trimming: 4 bases; junction bases outside the gene matches: 10. The germline gives CDR1 MNHNS, CDR2 SASEGT. The CDR3 loop reads CATRKTGRNQPQHF. CDR3 coding DNA: TGTGCCACCCGAAAGACAGGGCGTAATCAGCCCCAGCATTTT.

The table lists this clonotype with many counts. This chain connects TRBV11-2 to TRBJ2-7; D is unresolved. Germline V gene sequence: CDR1 SGHAT, CDR2 FQNNGV. The CDR3 is 14 residues long. The germline V and J ends were trimmed by 1 base and 4 bases, with 11 bases remaining between them. CDR3 residues: CASSLGLLVYEQYF. The CDR3 region has the DNA TGTGCCAGCAGCTTAGGTCTGCTGGTTTACGAGCAGTACTTC.

This sequence joins TRBV29-1 and TRBJ2-5, with D unclear. V was clipped by 3 bases and J by 5 bases, with 13 bases between them. The germline V gene encodes CDR1 SQVTM and CDR2 ANQGSEA. CDR3 length: 13 residues. CDR3 in DNA: TGCAGCGTTGACCTCATGGGCCTGGAGACCCAGTACTTC. Translating gives CSVDLMGLETQYF.

On this clonotype itself: It is likely a read error, because the conserved phenylalanine at the end of the CDR3 is missing. J is TRBJ2-7 and V is TRBV7-8; D ambiguous. This CDR3 is 13 amino acids long. V was trimmed by 0 bases and J by 4 bases, leaving 7 bases between them. Per germline, CDR1 SGHVS and CDR2 FQNEAQ. The CDR3 here is CASSLASVYEQYI. The CDR3, as DNA: TGTGCCAGCAGCTTAGCTTCGGTTTACGAGCAGTACATC.

This clonotype occurred many times. CDR3 in DNA: TGTGCCAGCAGCCTGCTAGCGGGAGGCACCGGGGAGCTGTTTTTT. It specifies CASSLLAGGTGELFF. The rearrangement uses TRBV7-2 and TRBJ2-2; TRBD2 matches 11 bases. The V gene end was trimmed by 5 bases and the J gene end by 4 bases; junction bases not matched to a gene: 3. Germline values: CDR1 SGHTA, CDR2 FQGNSA. This CDR3 comprises 15 residues.

The chain combines TRBV5-6 with TRBJ2-5, with 8 bases aligning to TRBD2. V dropped 1 base and J dropped 0; count of bases not matched to a gene: 5. The V gene's germline CDR1 is SGHDT and CDR2 YYEEEE. This CDR3 region has 16 residues. CDR3 nucleotides: TGTGCCAGCAGCTTGTACCTTAGCGGGAACCAAGAGACCCAGTACTTC. Amino acid sequence: CASSLYLSGNQETQYF.

This clonotype has ten or more counts. V and J are TRBV5-4 and TRBJ1-2; 9 bases line up with TRBD1. Germline CDR1 and CDR2: SGHNT and YYREEE (reference sequence). J was trimmed by 1 base and V by 3 bases; bases with no gene match: 7. The CDR3 runs to 16 residues. The CDR3 loop reads CASSSPGQGSNYGYTF. The DNA for the CDR3 is TGTGCCAGCAGCTCCCCAGGACAGGGGAGTAACTATGGCTACACCTTC.

There are many counts of this clonotype. The chain links TRBV12-3 or TRBV12-4 to TRBJ1-5; D is uncertain. Trimming took 6 bases from V and 0 from J, leaving 9 bases between them. The CDR3 sequence is 14 residues long. CDR3: CASSPTVSNQPQHF. The CDR3 DNA is TGTGCCAGCAGCCCCACAGTTAGCAATCAGCCCCAGCATTTT.

Many counts were recorded for this clonotype. J is TRBJ2-2 and V is TRBV12-3 or TRBV12-4; 7 nucleotides align to TRBD2. The CDR3 loop spans 20 amino acids. The V gene end was trimmed by 1 base and the J gene end by 0 bases; junction bases not matched to a gene: 14. The DNA of the CDR3 is TGTGCCAGCAGTTTAGTGTACCTCGCACCTAGCGGAGCGAACACCGGGGAGCTGTTTTTT. It encodes CASSLVYLAPSGANTGELFF.

This clonotype came up many times. This chain uses TRBV12-3 or TRBV12-4 with TRBJ1-2; D call uncertain. Trimming removed 3 bases from V and 6 bases from J, with 11 bases in between. The CDR3 consists of 13 residues. CDR3 amino acids: CASSFRPGDGYTF. DNA for the CDR3: TGTGCCAGCAGTTTTCGTCCGGGAGATGGCTACACCTTC.

At least ten counts were recorded for this clonotype. The rearrangement uses TRBV10-3 and TRBJ2-7, with unresolved D. Germline values: CDR1 ENHRY, CDR2 SYGVKD. V was clipped by 5 bases and J by 6 bases, with 8 bases between them. CDR3 length: 11 residues. In DNA form, the CDR3 reads TGTGCCATCAGTTCCTATAGCGAGCAGTACTTC. It yields the protein CAISSYSEQYF.

There are a few counts of this clonotype. The chain employs TRBV27 and TRBJ1-5, with 7 bases lining up with TRBD1. The CDR3 sequence is 14 residues long. V lost 3 bases and J lost 8; bases outside the gene matches: 7. The germline gives CDR1 MNHEY, CDR2 SMNVEV (reference sequence). The CDR3 coding sequence is TGTGCCAGCAGTTTGACAGGGCTATTGGAGCCCCAGCATTTT. It encodes CASSLTGLLEPQHF.